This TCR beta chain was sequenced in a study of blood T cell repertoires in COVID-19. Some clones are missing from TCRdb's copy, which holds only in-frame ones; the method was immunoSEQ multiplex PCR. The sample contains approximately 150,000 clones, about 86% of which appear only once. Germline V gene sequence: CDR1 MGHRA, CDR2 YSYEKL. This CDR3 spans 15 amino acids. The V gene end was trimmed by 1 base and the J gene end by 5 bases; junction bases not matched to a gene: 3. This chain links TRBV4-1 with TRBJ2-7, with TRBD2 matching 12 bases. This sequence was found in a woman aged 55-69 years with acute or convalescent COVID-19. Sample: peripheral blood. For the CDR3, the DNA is TGCGCCAGCAGCCAAGCTAGCGGGGGGGGGAACGAGCAGTACTTC. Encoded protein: CASSQASGGGNEQYF.